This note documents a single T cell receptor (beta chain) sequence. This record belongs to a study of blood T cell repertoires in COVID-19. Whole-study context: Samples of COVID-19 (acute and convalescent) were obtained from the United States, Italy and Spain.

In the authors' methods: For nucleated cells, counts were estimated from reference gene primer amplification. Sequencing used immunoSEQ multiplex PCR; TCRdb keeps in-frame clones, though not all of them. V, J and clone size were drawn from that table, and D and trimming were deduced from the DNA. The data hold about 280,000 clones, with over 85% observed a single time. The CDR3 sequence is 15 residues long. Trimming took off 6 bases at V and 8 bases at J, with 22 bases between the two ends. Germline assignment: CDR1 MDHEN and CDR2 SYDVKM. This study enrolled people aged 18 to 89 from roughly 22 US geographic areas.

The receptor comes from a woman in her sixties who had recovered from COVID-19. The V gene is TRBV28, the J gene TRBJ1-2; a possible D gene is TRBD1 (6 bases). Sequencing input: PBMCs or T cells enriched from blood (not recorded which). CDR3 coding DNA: TGTGCCAGCAGGACTCAACAGGGAGTCTACACCGGCTACACCTTC. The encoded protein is CASRTQQGVYTGYTF.